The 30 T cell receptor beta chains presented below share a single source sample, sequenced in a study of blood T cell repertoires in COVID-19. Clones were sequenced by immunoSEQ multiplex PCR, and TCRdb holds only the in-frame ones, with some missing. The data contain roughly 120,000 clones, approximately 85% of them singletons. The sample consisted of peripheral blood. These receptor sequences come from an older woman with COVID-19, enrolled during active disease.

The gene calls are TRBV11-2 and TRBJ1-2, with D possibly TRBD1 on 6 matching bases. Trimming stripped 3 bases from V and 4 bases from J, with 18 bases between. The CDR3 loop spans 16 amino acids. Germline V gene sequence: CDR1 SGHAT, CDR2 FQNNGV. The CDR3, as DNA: TGTGCCAGCAGCTTGGGGGGGCCGTCCCCGACCTATGGCTACACCTTC. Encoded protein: CASSLGGPSPTYGYTF.

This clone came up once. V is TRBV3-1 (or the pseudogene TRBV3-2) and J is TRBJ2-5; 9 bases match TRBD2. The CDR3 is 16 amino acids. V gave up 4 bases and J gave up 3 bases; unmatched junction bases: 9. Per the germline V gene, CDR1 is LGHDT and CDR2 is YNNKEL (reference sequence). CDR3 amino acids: CASSPRSSGGKETQYF. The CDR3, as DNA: TGTGCCAGCAGCCCCCGGAGTAGCGGGGGTAAAGAGACCCAGTACTTC.

The CDR3 is CASRGEGRGYYEQYF. The CDR3 DNA follows: TGTGCCAGCAGGGGCGAGGGGAGGGGGTACTACGAGCAGTACTTC. This sequence joins TRBV2 and TRBJ2-7, with TRBD2 as a possible D gene (7 bases). V gave up 6 bases and J gave up 3 bases, with 18 bases separating them. CDR1 is SNHLY, CDR2 FYNNEI, per germline. The CDR3 covers 15 residues.

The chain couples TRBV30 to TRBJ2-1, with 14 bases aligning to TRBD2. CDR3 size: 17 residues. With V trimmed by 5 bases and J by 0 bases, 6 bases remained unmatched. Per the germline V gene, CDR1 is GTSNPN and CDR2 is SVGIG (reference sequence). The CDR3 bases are TGTGCCTGGTCGGGACTAGCGGGGGCCGTCTCCTACAATGAGCAGTTCTTC. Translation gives CAWSGLAGAVSYNEQFF.

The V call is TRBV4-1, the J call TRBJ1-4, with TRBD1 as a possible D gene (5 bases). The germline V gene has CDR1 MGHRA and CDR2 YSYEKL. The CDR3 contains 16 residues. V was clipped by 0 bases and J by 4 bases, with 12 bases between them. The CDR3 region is CASSQESRQFNEKLFF. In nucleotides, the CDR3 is TGCGCCAGCAGCCAAGAATCTAGACAGTTTAATGAAAAACTGTTTTTT.

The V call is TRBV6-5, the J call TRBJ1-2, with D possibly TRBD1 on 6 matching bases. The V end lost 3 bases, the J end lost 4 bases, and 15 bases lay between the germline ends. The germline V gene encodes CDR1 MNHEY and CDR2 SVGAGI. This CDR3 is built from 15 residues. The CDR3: CASSYNRESIYGYTF. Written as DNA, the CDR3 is TGTGCCAGCAGTTATAACAGGGAATCAATCTATGGCTACACCTTC.

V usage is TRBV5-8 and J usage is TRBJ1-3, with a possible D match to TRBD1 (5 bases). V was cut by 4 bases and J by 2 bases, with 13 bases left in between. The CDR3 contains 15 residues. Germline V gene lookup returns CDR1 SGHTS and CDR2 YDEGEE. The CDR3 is CASSVAPDTGNTIYF. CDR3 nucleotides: TGTGCCAGCAGCGTGGCCCCGGACACTGGAAACACCATATATTTT.

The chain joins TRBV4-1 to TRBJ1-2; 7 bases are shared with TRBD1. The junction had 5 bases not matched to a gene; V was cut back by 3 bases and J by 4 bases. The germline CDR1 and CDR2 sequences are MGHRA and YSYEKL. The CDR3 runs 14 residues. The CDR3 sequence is CASSQLTGPYGYTF. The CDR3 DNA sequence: TGCGCCAGCAGCCAGTTGACAGGGCCCTATGGCTACACCTTC.

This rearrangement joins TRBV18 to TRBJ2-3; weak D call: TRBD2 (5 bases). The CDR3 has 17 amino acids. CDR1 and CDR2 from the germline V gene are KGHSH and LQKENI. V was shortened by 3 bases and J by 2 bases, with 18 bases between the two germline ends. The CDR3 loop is CASSPDRAEDYTDTQYF. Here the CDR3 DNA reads TGTGCCAGCTCACCGGATCGAGCGGAGGATTACACAGATACGCAGTATTTT.

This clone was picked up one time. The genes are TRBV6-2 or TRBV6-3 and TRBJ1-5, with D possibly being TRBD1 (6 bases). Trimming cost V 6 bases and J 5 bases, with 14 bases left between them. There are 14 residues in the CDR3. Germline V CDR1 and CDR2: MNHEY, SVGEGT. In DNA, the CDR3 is TGTGCCAGCAGCCCCACTCAGGGGTATCAGCCCCAGCATTTT. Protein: CASSPTQGYQPQHF.

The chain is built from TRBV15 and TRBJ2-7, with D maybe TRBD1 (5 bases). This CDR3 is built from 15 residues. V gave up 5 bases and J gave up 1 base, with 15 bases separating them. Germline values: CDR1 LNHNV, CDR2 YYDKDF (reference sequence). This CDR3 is CATSVPDSPSYEQYF. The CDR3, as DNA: TGTGCCACCAGCGTCCCAGACAGTCCTTCCTACGAGCAGTACTTC. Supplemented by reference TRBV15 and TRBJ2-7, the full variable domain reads DAMVIQNPRYQVTQFGKPVTLSCSQTLNHNVMYWYQQKSSQAPKLLFHYYDKDFNNEADTPDNFQSRRPNTSFCFLDIRSPGLGDTAMYLCATSVPDSPSYEQYFGPGTRLTVT.

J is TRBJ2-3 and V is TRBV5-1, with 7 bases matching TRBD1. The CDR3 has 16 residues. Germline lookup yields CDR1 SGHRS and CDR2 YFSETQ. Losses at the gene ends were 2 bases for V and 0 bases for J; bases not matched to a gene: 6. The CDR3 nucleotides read TGCGCCAGCAGCTTACAGGGGATGGCTAGCACAGATACGCAGTATTTT. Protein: CASSLQGMASTDTQYF.

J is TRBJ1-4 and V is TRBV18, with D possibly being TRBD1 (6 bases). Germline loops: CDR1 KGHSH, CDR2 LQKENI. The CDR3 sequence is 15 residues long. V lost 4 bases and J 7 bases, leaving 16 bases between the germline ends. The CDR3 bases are TGTGCCAGCTCACAGATGGGGGCACGAGGTGAAAAACTGTTTTTT. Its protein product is CASSQMGARGEKLFF. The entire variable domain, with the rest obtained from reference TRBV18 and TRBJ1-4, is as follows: NAGVMQNPRHLVRRRGQEARLRCSPMKGHSHVYWYRQLPEEGLKFMVYLQKENIIDESGMPKERFSAEFPKEGPSILRIQQVVRGDSAAYFCASSQMGARGEKLFFGSGTQLSVL.

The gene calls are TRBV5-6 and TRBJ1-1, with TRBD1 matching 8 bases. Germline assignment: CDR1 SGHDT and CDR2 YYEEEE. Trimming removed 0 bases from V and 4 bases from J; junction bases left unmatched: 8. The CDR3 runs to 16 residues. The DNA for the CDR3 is TGTGCCAGCAGCTTGGGGTCAGGGGGCGAGGGCACTGAAGCTTTCTTT. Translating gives CASSLGSGGEGTEAFF.

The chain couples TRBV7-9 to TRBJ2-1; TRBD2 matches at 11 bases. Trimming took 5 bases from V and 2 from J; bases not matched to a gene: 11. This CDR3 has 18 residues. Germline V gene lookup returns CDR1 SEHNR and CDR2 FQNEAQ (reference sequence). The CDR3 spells CASSRSGGASPAYNEQFF. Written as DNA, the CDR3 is TGTGCCAGCAGCCGTAGCGGGGGGGCCAGTCCTGCCTACAATGAGCAGTTCTTC.

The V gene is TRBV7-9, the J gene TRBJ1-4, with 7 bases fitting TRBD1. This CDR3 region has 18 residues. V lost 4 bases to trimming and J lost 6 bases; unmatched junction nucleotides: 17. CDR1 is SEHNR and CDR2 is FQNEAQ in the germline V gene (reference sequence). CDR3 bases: TGTGCCAGCAGCTCGAAACACCAAGACAGGGATGGCCATGAAAAACTGTTTTTT. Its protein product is CASSSKHQDRDGHEKLFF.

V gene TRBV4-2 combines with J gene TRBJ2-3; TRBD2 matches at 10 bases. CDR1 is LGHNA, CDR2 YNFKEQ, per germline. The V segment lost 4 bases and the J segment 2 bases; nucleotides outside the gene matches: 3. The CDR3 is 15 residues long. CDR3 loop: CASSRSGGVTDTQYF. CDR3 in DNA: TGTGCCAGCAGCCGCAGCGGGGGGGTCACAGATACGCAGTATTTT.

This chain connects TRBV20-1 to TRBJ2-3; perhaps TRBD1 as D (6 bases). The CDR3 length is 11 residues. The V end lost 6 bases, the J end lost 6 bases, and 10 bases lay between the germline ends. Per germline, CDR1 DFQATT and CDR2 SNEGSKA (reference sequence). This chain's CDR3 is CSAGQLDTQYF. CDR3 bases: TGCAGTGCCGGACAGCTTGATACGCAGTATTTT.

The CDR3 here is CASSGGSTFRYF. The CDR3 DNA sequence: TGTGCCAGCAGCGGGGGTTCGACCTTTCGGTACTTC. V usage is TRBV6-4 and J usage is TRBJ2-7; TRBD2 is a possible D gene (6 bases). Trimming removed 6 bases at V and 12 bases at J, with 18 bases between. The CDR3 sequence is 12 residues long. Germline V gene sequence: CDR1 MRHNA, CDR2 SNTAGT.

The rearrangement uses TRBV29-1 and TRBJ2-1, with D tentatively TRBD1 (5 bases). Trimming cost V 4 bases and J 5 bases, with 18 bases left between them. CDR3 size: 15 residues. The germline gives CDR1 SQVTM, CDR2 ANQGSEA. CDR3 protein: CSVVHVGQFDNEQFF. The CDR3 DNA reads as TGCAGCGTTGTCCATGTGGGGCAGTTCGACAATGAGCAGTTCTTC.

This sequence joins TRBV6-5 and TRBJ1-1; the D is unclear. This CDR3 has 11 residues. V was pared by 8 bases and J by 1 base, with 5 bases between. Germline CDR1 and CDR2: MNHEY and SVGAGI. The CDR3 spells CASPSNTEAFF. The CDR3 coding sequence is TGTGCCAGCCCCTCGAACACTGAAGCTTTCTTT.

CDR3 region: CASSLVISGGYNEQFF. Written as DNA, the CDR3 is TGTGCCAGCAGCTTAGTTATCAGCGGGGGCTACAATGAGCAGTTCTTC. V and J are TRBV11-2 and TRBJ2-1, with 8 nucleotides matching TRBD2. Germline CDR1 reads SGHAT; CDR2 reads FQNNGV. The CDR3 has 16 residues. V was pared by 1 base and J by 3 bases, with 5 bases of the junction left unmatched.

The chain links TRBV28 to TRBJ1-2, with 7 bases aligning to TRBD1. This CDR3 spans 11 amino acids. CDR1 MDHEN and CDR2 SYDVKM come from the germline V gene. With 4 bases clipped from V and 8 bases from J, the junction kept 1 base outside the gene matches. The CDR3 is CASSYRGGYTF. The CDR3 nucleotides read TGTGCCAGCAGTTACAGGGGCGGCTACACCTTC.

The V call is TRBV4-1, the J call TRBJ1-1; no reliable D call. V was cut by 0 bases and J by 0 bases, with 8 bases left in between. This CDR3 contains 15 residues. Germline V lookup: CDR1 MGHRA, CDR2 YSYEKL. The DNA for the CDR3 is TGCGCCAGCAGCCAAGAGCGGGTTATGAACACTGAAGCTTTCTTT. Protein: CASSQERVMNTEAFF.

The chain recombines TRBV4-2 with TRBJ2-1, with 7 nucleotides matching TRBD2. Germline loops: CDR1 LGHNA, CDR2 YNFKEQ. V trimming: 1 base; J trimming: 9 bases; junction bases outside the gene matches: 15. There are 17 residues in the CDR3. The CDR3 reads CASSQVQRLARLGEQFF. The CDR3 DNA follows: TGTGCCAGCAGCCAAGTACAGCGACTAGCAAGATTAGGTGAGCAGTTCTTC.

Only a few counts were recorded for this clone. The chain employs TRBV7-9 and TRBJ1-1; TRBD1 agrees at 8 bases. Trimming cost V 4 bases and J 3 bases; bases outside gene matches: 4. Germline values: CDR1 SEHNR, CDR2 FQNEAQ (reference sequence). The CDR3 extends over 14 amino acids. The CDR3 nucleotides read TGTGCCAGCAGCTCCCAGGGGGCACACACTGAAGCTTTCTTT. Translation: CASSSQGAHTEAFF.

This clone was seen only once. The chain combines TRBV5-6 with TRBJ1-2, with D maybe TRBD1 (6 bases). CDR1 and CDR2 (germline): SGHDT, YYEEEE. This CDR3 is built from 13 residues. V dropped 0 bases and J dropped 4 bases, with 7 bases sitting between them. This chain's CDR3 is CASSLEGGYGYTF. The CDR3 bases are TGTGCCAGCAGCTTGGAAGGGGGCTATGGCTACACCTTC.

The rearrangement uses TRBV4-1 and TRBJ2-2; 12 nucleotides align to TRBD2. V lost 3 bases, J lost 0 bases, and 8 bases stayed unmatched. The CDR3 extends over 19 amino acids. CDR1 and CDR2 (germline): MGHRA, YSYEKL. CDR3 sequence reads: CASSQRTSGGPANTGELFF. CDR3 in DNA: TGCGCCAGCAGCCAGAGAACTAGCGGGGGGCCCGCGAACACCGGGGAGCTGTTTTTT.

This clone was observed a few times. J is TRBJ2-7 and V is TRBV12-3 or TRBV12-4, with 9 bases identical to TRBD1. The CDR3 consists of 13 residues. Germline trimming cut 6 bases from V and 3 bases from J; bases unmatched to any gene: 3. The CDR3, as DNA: TGTGCCAGCAGGAGACAGGGGGGCTACGAGCAGTACTTC. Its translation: CASRRQGGYEQYF.

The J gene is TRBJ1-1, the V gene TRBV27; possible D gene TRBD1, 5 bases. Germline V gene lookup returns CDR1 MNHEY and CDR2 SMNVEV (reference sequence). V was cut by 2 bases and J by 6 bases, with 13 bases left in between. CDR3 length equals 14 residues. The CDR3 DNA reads TGTGCCAGCAGTTTACAGGGAAGGTTTTCTGAAGCTTTCTTT. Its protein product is CASSLQGRFSEAFF.